This TCR beta chain stems from a study of regulatory T cells in long-lasting Graves disease. Germline CDR1 and CDR2: MGHRA and YSYEKL. This CDR3 spans 14 amino acids. Trimming removed 1 base at V and 1 base at J, with 8 bases between. Time point here: newly diagnosed GD, antithyroid drugs for less than 3 months. Preparation of the TCR library used RNA extracted from PBMCs. To make TCR beta libraries, researchers used iRepertoire HTBI primers and Arm-PCR of CDR3 regions. From the multiplex PCR reads, TCRdb called clonotypes with MiXCR, one entry per CDR3 protein. The repertoire has just over 600,000 distinct CDR3 sequences, 16% of them found once; the top ten carry 15% to 20%. These data were also filed under a second study, of T cells in Graves' hyperthyroidism and ophthalmopathy. From that study: The HTBI primer set served for first-round RT-PCR of the TCR CDR3. Blood held most thyroid clonotypes expanded above 0.001 frequency.

This clonotype was obtained from a woman aged 25 to 39 with Graves disease. This specimen consisted of peripheral blood mononuclear cells (PBMCs), obtained at new diagnosis, from a patient treated with antithyroid drugs. This rearrangement joins TRBV4-1 to TRBJ2-7, with D unclear. Here the CDR3 DNA reads TGCGCCAGCAGCCAAGTCGCAGAGTCCTACGAGCAGTACTTC. It yields the protein CASSQVAESYEQYF.